The T cell receptor beta chain described here comes from a study of control samples from healthy donors and cancer patients. Germline CDR1 and CDR2: SGHTA and FQGNSA. The CDR3 is 14 residues long. Trimming took 6 bases from V and 0 from J, leaving 10 bases between them. The method was immunoSEQ multiplex PCR; TCRdb's version includes in-frame clones alone and lacks a portion of them. Among approximately 190,000 clones listed, around 93% were seen once. The sample was blood. The chain couples TRBV7-2 to TRBJ2-3; D ambiguous. This TCR was recovered from a man aged 25-45 years in good health. The DNA for the CDR3 is TGTGCCAGCAGTCCGGGCACTAGCACAGATACGCAGTATTTT. Translation gives CASSPGTSTDTQYF.